This entry lists 18 T cell receptor beta chains sequenced from one sample in a study of identical twins. TCRdb processed the 5' RACE reads anew with MiXCR; each CDR3 protein has one entry. The repertoire consists of 700,000 or so distinct CDR3 sequences, with 8.6% occurring once and the leading ten covering roughly 0.9%. These data also formed part of another study, on yellow fever vaccine responses in identical twins.

Sequencing was performed on PBMCs. These receptors originate from a woman aged 18 to 35 in good health.

This clonotype occurred a few times. The V call is TRBV24-1, the J call TRBJ1-6; no clear D gene. Germline loops: CDR1 KGHDR, CDR2 SFDVKD. V dropped 9 bases and J dropped 8 bases, with 13 bases sitting between them. The CDR3 extends over 13 amino acids. The CDR3 reads CATSDRRDSPLHF. DNA of the CDR3: TGTGCCACCTCGGATAGGCGAGATTCACCCCTCCACTTT.

V gene TRBV20-1 combines with J gene TRBJ2-1; 11 nucleotides align to TRBD2. This CDR3 has 18 residues. V gave up 2 bases and J gave up 4 bases; unmatched junction bases: 13. In germline, CDR1 is DFQATT, CDR2 SNEGSKA (reference sequence). The CDR3 spells CSARRLAGGLRQYNEQFF. The CDR3 coding sequence is TGCAGTGCTAGACGGCTAGCGGGGGGTCTCCGTCAATACAATGAGCAGTTCTTC.

This clonotype was detected ten times or more. The V gene is TRBV18, the J gene TRBJ2-7; 10 bases match TRBD1. The germline V gene encodes CDR1 KGHSH and CDR2 LQKENI. There are 14 residues in the CDR3. The V and J ends lost 5 bases and 6 bases, in that order; junction bases with no gene match: 7. CDR3 nucleotides: TGTGCCAGCTCAGCCGACAGGGGGCTTTTCGAGCAGTACTTC. It is translated as CASSADRGLFEQYF.

This clonotype appeared a few times. The V call is TRBV20-1, the J call TRBJ2-1; 8 bases map to TRBD1. Germline lookup yields CDR1 DFQATT and CDR2 SNEGSKA (reference sequence). This CDR3 spans 15 amino acids. The J segment lost 0 bases and the V segment lost 6 bases, leaving 7 bases of the junction unmatched. CDR3 residues: CSAPRQGSSYNEQFF. CDR3 sequence (DNA): TGCAGTGCCCCCCGACAGGGGAGCTCCTACAATGAGCAGTTCTTC.

This clonotype turned up a few times. This sequence joins TRBV20-1 and TRBJ2-7, with D tentatively TRBD2 (5 bases). Trimming took 1 base from V and 3 from J, leaving 19 bases between them. CDR1 DFQATT and CDR2 SNEGSKA come from the germline V gene (reference sequence). This CDR3 has 16 residues. CDR3 protein: CSARGIPLSGNYEQYF. CDR3 sequence (DNA): TGCAGTGCTAGAGGGATCCCTCTTTCGGGGAACTACGAGCAGTACTTC.

This clonotype appeared a few times. The genes are TRBV6-5 and TRBJ2-1; D gene unclear. The germline V gene encodes CDR1 MNHEY and CDR2 SVGAGI. There are 15 residues in the CDR3. V was clipped by 2 bases and J by 4 bases, with 12 bases between them. The CDR3 here is CASSYHGERYNEQFF. The CDR3 DNA follows: TGTGCCAGCAGTTACCATGGGGAACGGTACAATGAGCAGTTCTTC.

This clonotype was detected only a few times. The chain has TRBV7-9 and TRBJ2-5, with D perhaps matching TRBD2 (6 bases). Per the germline V gene, CDR1 is SEHNR and CDR2 is FQNEAQ (reference sequence). Trimming stripped 6 bases from V and 3 bases from J, with 11 bases between. This CDR3 has 13 amino acids. This CDR3 is CASSQTGEETQYF. In DNA form, the CDR3 reads TGTGCCAGCAGTCAGACGGGGGAAGAGACCCAGTACTTC.

This chain links TRBV12-3 or TRBV12-4 with TRBJ2-1; D gene ambiguous. This CDR3 spans 14 amino acids. V shed 6 bases and J shed 3 bases, with 12 bases lying between them. The CDR3 DNA sequence: TGTGCCAGCAGACGTCTGTTTGGCTACAATGAGCAGTTCTTC. The encoded protein is CASRRLFGYNEQFF.

There are many counts of this clonotype. This chain uses TRBV25-1 with TRBJ2-7, with 9 bases identical to TRBD1. The V gene end was trimmed by 3 bases and the J gene end by 0 bases; junction bases not matched to a gene: 3. This CDR3 contains 15 residues. CDR1 and CDR2 from the germline V gene are MGHDK and SYGVNS. For the CDR3, the DNA is TGTGCCAGCAGTGACCGACAGGGGGGCTCCTACGAGCAGTACTTC. Translation: CASSDRQGGSYEQYF.

This clonotype was seen a handful of times. The rearrangement links TRBV4-1 to TRBJ2-5; 10 nucleotides agree with TRBD2. With 1 base clipped from V and 2 bases from J, the junction kept 7 bases outside the gene matches. CDR3 length: 17 residues. Germline V gene data show CDR1 as MGHRA and CDR2 as YSYEKL. The CDR3 DNA reads as TGCGCCAGCAGCCAAGTTACGCGGACTAGCGGACAAGAGACCCAGTACTTC. It specifies CASSQVTRTSGQETQYF.

This clonotype was counted ten times or more. The rearrangement uses TRBV6-1 and TRBJ2-7; 10 bases match TRBD1. The germline CDR1 and CDR2 sequences are MNHNS and SASEGT. This CDR3 comprises 13 residues. The V gene end was trimmed by 4 bases and the J gene end by 3 bases; junction bases not matched to a gene: 0. The CDR3: CASSGDRGYEQYF. CDR3 nucleotides: TGTGCCAGCAGTGGGGACAGGGGCTACGAGCAGTACTTC.

This clonotype has more than one count but fewer than ten. The DNA of the CDR3 is TGCGCCAGCAGCCAAGGGGCGGGCAGTGGGGCCAACGTCCTGACTTTC. Translation gives CASSQGAGSGANVLTF. V usage is TRBV4-3 and J usage is TRBJ2-6; weak D call: TRBD2 (5 bases). V was cut by 1 base and J by 3 bases, with 10 bases left in between. There are 16 residues in the CDR3. Per the germline V gene, CDR1 is LGHNA and CDR2 is YSLEER.

The chain uses TRBV18 and TRBJ2-1; D is ambiguous. The CDR3 runs to 12 residues. The V end was cut by 3 bases, the J end by 5 bases, with 5 bases between. Germline V gene data show CDR1 as KGHSH and CDR2 as LQKENI. CDR3 in DNA: TGTGCCAGCTCACCTTGGAACAATGAGCAGTTCTTC. Its protein product is CASSPWNNEQFF.

This clonotype showed up many times. The rearrangement links TRBV7-9 to TRBJ2-3, with D tentatively TRBD2 (7 bases). The ends were cut back, 1 base at V and 6 bases at J, with 14 bases in the middle. Germline values: CDR1 SEHNR, CDR2 FQNEAQ (reference sequence). The CDR3 totals 15 residues. CDR3: CASSLVGGGEDTQYF. Here the CDR3 DNA reads TGTGCCAGCAGCTTAGTCGGCGGGGGCGAGGATACGCAGTATTTT. The variable domain in full, with the rest retrieved from reference TRBV7-9 and TRBJ2-3, is DTGVSQNPRHKITKRGQNVTFRCDPISEHNRLYWYRQTLGQGPEFLTYFQNEAQLEKSRLLSDRFSAERPKGSFSTLEIQRTEQGDSAMYLCASSLVGGGEDTQYFGPGTRLTVL.

This clonotype turned up a few times. The gene calls are TRBV11-2 and TRBJ2-5; 8 bases agree with TRBD1. The CDR3 is 14 residues long. CDR1 is SGHAT, CDR2 FQNNGV, per germline. The V and J ends lost 6 bases and 5 bases, in that order; junction bases with no gene match: 8. CDR3 amino acids: CASSSRGLGETQYF. Here the CDR3 DNA reads TGTGCCAGCAGTTCCAGGGGGCTGGGGGAGACCCAGTACTTC.

The rearrangement links TRBV2 to TRBJ2-2, with D maybe TRBD1 (5 bases). V was shortened by 4 bases and J by 10 bases, with 19 bases between the two germline ends. The CDR3 spans 15 residues. Germline values: CDR1 SNHLY, CDR2 FYNNEI. DNA of the CDR3: TGTGCCAGCAGTGGCGAGGAAACAGGAATAATGGAGCTGTTTTTT. Encoded protein: CASSGEETGIMELFF.

The chain links TRBV11-2 to TRBJ2-1; 7 nucleotides line up with TRBD1. J gave up 0 bases and V 3 bases, and 11 bases lay outside the gene matches. The CDR3 totals 18 residues. Germline CDR1 is SGHAT and CDR2 is FQNNGV. Here the CDR3 DNA reads TGTGCCAGCAGCTTCCGGGACAGTGGTATGGGCTCCTACAATGAGCAGTTCTTC. This gives the protein CASSFRDSGMGSYNEQFF.

This rearrangement joins TRBV14 to TRBJ2-1; 8 bases line up with TRBD1. CDR1 and CDR2 (germline): SGHDN, FVKESK. The CDR3 spans 20 residues. The V gene end was trimmed by 0 bases and the J gene end by 0 bases; junction bases not matched to a gene: 13. The CDR3 loop is CASSQEGQALVFGSYNEQFF. DNA for the CDR3: TGTGCCAGCAGCCAAGAGGGACAGGCTCTAGTATTTGGCTCCTACAATGAGCAGTTCTTC.